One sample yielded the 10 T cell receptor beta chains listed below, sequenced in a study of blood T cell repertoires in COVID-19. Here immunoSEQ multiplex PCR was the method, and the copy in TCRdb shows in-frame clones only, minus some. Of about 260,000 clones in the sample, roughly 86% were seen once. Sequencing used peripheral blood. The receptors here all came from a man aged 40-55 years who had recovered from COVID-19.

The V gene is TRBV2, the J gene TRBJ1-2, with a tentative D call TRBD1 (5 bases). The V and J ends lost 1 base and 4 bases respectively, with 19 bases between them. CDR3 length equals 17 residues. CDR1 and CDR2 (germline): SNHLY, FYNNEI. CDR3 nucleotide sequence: TGTGCCAGCAGTGAAGTTGCAGGGCGCCATTCTCCCTATGGCTACACCTTC. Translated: CASSEVAGRHSPYGYTF.

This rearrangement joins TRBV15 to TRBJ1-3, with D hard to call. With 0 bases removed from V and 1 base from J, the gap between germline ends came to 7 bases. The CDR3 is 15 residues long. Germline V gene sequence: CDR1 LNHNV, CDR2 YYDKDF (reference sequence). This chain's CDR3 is CATSRDRGSGNTIYF. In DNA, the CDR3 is TGTGCCACCAGCAGAGATCGAGGGTCTGGAAACACCATATATTTT.

The CDR3 DNA sequence: TGTGCCAGCAGCTTGAAGACGAGGGACTACGAGCAGTACTTC. It encodes CASSLKTRDYEQYF. This chain links TRBV7-8 with TRBJ2-7; tentatively, D is TRBD2 (5 bases). This CDR3 region has 14 residues. Trimming took off 3 bases at V and 3 bases at J, with 12 bases between the two ends. CDR1 and CDR2 from the germline V gene are SGHVS and FQNEAQ. Based on the CDR3 plus reference TRBV7-8 and TRBJ2-7, the full variable domain is GAGVSQSPRYKVAKRGQDVALRCDPISGHVSLFWYQQALGQGPEFLTYFQNEAQLDKSGLPSDRFFAERPEGSVSTLKIQRTQQEDSAVYLCASSLKTRDYEQYFGPGTRLTVT.

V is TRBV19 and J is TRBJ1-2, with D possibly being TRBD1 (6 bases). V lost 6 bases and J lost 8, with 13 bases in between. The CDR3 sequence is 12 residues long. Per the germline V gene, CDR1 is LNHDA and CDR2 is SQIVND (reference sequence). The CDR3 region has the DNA TGTGCCAGTAGACTGCTCAGGGGCGGCTACACCTTC. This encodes CASRLLRGGYTF.

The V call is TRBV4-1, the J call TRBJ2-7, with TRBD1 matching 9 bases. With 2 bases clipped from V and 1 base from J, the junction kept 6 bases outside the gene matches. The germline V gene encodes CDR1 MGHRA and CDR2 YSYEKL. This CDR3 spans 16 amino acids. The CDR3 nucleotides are TGCGCCAGCAGCCAACCCACAGGGGGCGAATCCTACGAGCAGTACTTC. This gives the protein CASSQPTGGESYEQYF.

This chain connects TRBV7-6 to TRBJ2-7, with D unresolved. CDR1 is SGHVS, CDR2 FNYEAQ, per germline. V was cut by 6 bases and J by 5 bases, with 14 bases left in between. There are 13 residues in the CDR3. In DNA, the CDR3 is TGTGCCAGCAGTTCCACCCGAACTCACGAGCAGTACTTC. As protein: CASSSTRTHEQYF.

The CDR3 DNA follows: TGTGCCAGCAGCGTCTCCGGGACATCCTACGAGCAGTACTTC. Translation: CASSVSGTSYEQYF. V gene TRBV11-2 combines with J gene TRBJ2-7; maybe TRBD1 (6 bases). The CDR3 is 14 amino acids. The ends were cut back, 5 bases at V and 1 base at J, with 12 bases in the middle. Germline assignment: CDR1 SGHAT and CDR2 FQNNGV.

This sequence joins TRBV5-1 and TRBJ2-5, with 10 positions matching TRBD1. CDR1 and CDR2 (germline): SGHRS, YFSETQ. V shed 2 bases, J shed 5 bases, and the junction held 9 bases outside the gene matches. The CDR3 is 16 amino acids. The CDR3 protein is CASSLRKTGGMETQYF. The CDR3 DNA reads TGCGCCAGCAGCTTAAGAAAGACAGGGGGCATGGAGACCCAGTACTTC.

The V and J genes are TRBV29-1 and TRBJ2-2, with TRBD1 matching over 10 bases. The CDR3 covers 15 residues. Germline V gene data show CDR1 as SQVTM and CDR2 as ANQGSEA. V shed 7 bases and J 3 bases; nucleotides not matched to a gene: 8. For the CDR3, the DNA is TGCAGCGGGCGGACAGGGGGTCTTCACACCGGGGAGCTGTTTTTT. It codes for CSGRTGGLHTGELFF.

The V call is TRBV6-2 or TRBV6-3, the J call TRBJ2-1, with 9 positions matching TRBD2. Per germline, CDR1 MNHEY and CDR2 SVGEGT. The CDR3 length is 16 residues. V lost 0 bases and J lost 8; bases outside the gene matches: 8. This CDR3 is CASSYSGLAGWDEQFF. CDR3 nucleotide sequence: TGTGCCAGCAGTTACTCGGGTCTAGCGGGATGGGATGAGCAGTTCTTC.